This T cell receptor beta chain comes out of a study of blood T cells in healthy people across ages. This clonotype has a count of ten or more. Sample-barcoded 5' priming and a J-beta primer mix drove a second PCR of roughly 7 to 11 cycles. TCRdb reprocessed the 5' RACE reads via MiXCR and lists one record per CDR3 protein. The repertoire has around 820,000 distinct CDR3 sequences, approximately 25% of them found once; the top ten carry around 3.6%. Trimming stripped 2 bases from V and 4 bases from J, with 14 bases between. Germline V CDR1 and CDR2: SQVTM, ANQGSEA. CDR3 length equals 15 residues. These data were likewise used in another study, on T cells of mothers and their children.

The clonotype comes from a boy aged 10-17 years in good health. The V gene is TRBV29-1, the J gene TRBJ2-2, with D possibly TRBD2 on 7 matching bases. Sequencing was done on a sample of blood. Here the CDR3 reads CSVERIGGLTGELFF. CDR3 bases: TGCAGCGTTGAACGGATCGGGGGGCTCACCGGGGAGCTGTTTTTT.